The 15 T cell receptor beta chains in this list originate from one sample, sequenced in a study of blood T cell repertoires in COVID-19. Produced via immunoSEQ multiplex PCR; TCRdb's table is partial and in-frame only. The sample contains 250,000 to 350,000 clones, 88% of which appear only once. The sequencing sample was made of PBMCs or T cells enriched from blood (not recorded which). Receptors originate from a woman aged 55-69 years in a cohort exposed to, infected with or recovered from COVID-19 (not recorded which).

This clone was seen once. The gene calls are TRBV28 and TRBJ2-3; TRBD2 matches 9 bases. The CDR3 has 16 amino acids. The junction had 9 bases not matched to a gene; V was cut back by 5 bases and J by 3 bases. Germline V lookup: CDR1 MDHEN, CDR2 SYDVKM. This chain's CDR3 is CASSPLGSGRTDTQYF. The CDR3 DNA reads as TGTGCCAGCAGTCCCCTAGGGAGCGGGAGGACAGATACGCAGTATTTT.

The V and J genes are TRBV4-1 and TRBJ2-3; the match to TRBD2 covers 8 bases. There are 17 residues in the CDR3. The V and J ends lost 1 base and 1 base, in that order; junction bases with no gene match: 7. Germline CDR1 and CDR2: MGHRA and YSYEKL. CDR3 DNA sequence: TGCGCCAGCAGCCAAGTCGGGAGGGCCGTGGGCACAGATACGCAGTATTTT. It encodes CASSQVGRAVGTDTQYF.

V is TRBV5-1 and J is TRBJ2-7; 9 bases align to TRBD1. The CDR3 spans 16 residues. Trimming cost V 4 bases and J 6 bases; bases outside gene matches: 14. The V gene's germline CDR1 is SGHRS and CDR2 YFSETQ. DNA for the CDR3: TGCGCCAGCAGCAATACCGGGACAGGGCCTTATGGCGAGCAGTACTTC. This encodes CASSNTGTGPYGEQYF.

V usage is TRBV6-5 and J usage is TRBJ2-1, with 12 bases matching TRBD2. This CDR3 comprises 15 residues. Per germline, CDR1 MNHEY and CDR2 SVGAGI. J lost 3 bases, V lost 5 bases, and 2 bases had no gene match. This CDR3 reads CASSRLAGVYNEQFF. CDR3 sequence (DNA): TGTGCCAGCAGTCGACTAGCGGGAGTCTACAATGAGCAGTTCTTC.

The chain links TRBV7-2 to TRBJ2-7; the D gene is possibly TRBD2 (5 bases). The CDR3 contains 17 residues. CDR1 is SGHTA and CDR2 is FQGNSA in the germline V gene. The germline V and J ends were trimmed by 1 base and 1 base, with 17 bases remaining between them. CDR3 region: CASSLVRYRDSSYEQYF. For the CDR3, the DNA is TGTGCCAGCAGCTTAGTTAGGTACCGGGATTCTTCCTACGAGCAGTACTTC. The complete variable domain, with remaining parts taken from reference TRBV7-2 and TRBJ2-7, reads GAGVSQSPSNKVTEKGKDVELRCDPISGHTALYWYRQSLGQGLEFLIYFQGNSAPDKSGLPSDRFSAERTGGSVSTLTIQRTQQEDSAVYLCASSLVRYRDSSYEQYFGPGTRLTVT.

The V call is TRBV7-9, the J call TRBJ2-1; 7 nucleotides match TRBD1. The germline CDR1 and CDR2 sequences are SEHNR and FQNEAQ (reference sequence). After removal of 5 bases from V and 7 bases from J, the junction contained 8 bases not matched to a gene. CDR3 length: 14 amino acids. CDR3 sequence (DNA): TGTGCCAGCAGCATCGTAGGGGGCGGGAATGAGCAGTTCTTC. Its translation: CASSIVGGGNEQFF.

The rearrangement uses TRBV5-1 and TRBJ1-1, with 9 bases that match TRBD1. The CDR3 extends over 14 amino acids. V lost 6 bases and J lost 2; bases outside the gene matches: 5. Germline V gives CDR1 SGHRS, CDR2 YFSETQ. CDR3 DNA sequence: TGCGCCAGCACGTTACAGGGGGCTAACACTGAAGCTTTCTTT. It codes for CASTLQGANTEAFF.

The chain carries TRBV5-1 and TRBJ2-7, with TRBD2 matching 7 bases. The CDR3 runs to 15 residues. In germline, CDR1 is SGHRS, CDR2 YFSETQ. Trimming took 0 bases from V and 7 from J; bases not matched to a gene: 10. The CDR3, as DNA: TGCGCCAGCAGCTTGGAACCGGGGCCCGGGAGGGAGCAGTACTTC. As protein: CASSLEPGPGREQYF.

The chain is built from TRBV28 and TRBJ2-7, with D possibly TRBD1 on 5 matching bases. V dropped 7 bases and J dropped 2 bases, with 15 bases sitting between them. Germline V CDR1 and CDR2: MDHEN, SYDVKM. There are 14 residues in the CDR3. CDR3 sequence (DNA): TGTGCCAGCACCTCTATGCAGGGAACCTACGAGCAGTACTTC. Protein: CASTSMQGTYEQYF.

This clone was counted a single time. The chain recombines TRBV9 with TRBJ1-1, with D maybe TRBD1 (6 bases). Germline lookup yields CDR1 SGDLS and CDR2 YYNGEE. Trimming took 4 bases from V and 5 from J, leaving 21 bases between them. The CDR3 contains 16 residues. DNA for the CDR3: TGTGCCAGCAGCCCTCGCGCGGGAGGGGGAGTAACTGAAGCTTTCTTT. It is translated as CASSPRAGGGVTEAFF.

The sample holds one count of this clone. The rearrangement joins TRBV3-1 (or the pseudogene TRBV3-2) to TRBJ1-1; a weak D match, TRBD1 (5 bases). The V and J ends lost 7 bases and 1 base respectively, with 16 bases between them. The germline V gene encodes CDR1 LGHDT and CDR2 YNNKEL (reference sequence). This CDR3 comprises 15 residues. CDR3 DNA sequence: TGTGCCAGCACTTACTCGATAACAGGGAACACTGAAGCTTTCTTT. Its protein is CASTYSITGNTEAFF.

The V gene is TRBV3-1 (or the pseudogene TRBV3-2), the J gene TRBJ2-7, with 8 bases fitting TRBD2. Per the germline V gene, CDR1 is LGHDT and CDR2 is YNNKEL (reference sequence). Trimming at V came to 4 bases and at J to 5 bases, leaving 10 bases not matched to a gene. The CDR3 consists of 15 residues. The CDR3 region is CASSRRGLERNEQYF. The CDR3 DNA reads as TGTGCCAGCAGCCGTCGGGGACTAGAACGGAACGAGCAGTACTTC.

The chain couples TRBV2 to TRBJ2-1; 12 bases agree with TRBD2. The junction had 6 bases not matched to a gene; V was cut back by 3 bases and J by 9 bases. Germline values: CDR1 SNHLY, CDR2 FYNNEI. This CDR3 is 15 amino acids long. CDR3: CASSEGLAGRGEQFF. In DNA form, the CDR3 reads TGTGCCAGCAGTGAGGGACTAGCGGGTAGAGGTGAGCAGTTCTTC.

This chain links TRBV30 with TRBJ2-7; TRBD2 agrees at 8 bases. The germline V gene encodes CDR1 GTSNPN and CDR2 SVGIG (reference sequence). J lost 4 bases, V lost 4 bases, and 6 bases had no gene match. The CDR3 has 13 residues. The CDR3 region is CAWKASGFYEQYF. DNA of the CDR3: TGTGCCTGGAAGGCTAGCGGGTTTTACGAGCAGTACTTC.

The J gene is TRBJ2-7, the V gene TRBV30; D possibly corresponds to TRBD1 (5 bases). Looked up from germline, CDR1 is GTSNPN and CDR2 is SVGIG (reference sequence). This CDR3 has 13 residues. V was pared by 2 bases and J by 3 bases, with 11 bases between. The CDR3 sequence: CAWSQKDSYEQYF. Written as DNA, the CDR3 is TGTGCCTGGAGTCAGAAAGACAGCTACGAGCAGTACTTC. Combining the CDR3 with reference TRBV30 and TRBJ2-7 gives the whole variable domain SQTIHQWPATLVQPVGSPLSLECTVEGTSNPNLYWYRQAAGRGLQLLFYSVGIGQISSEVPQNLSASRPQDRQFILSSKKLLLSDSGFYLCAWSQKDSYEQYFGPGTRLTVT.